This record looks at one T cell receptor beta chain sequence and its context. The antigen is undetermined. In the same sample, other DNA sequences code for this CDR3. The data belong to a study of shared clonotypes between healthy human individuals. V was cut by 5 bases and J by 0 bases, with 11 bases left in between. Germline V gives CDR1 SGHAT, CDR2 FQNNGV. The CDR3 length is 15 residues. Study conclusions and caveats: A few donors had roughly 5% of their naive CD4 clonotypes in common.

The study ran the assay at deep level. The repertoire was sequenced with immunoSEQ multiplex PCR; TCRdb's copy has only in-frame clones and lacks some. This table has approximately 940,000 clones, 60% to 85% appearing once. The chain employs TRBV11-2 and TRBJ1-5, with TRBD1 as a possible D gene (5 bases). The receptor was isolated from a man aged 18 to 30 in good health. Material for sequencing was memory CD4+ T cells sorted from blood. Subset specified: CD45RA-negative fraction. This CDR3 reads CASSLTGYSNQPQHF. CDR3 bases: TGTGCCAGCAGCCTAACAGGATATAGCAATCAGCCCCAGCATTTT.